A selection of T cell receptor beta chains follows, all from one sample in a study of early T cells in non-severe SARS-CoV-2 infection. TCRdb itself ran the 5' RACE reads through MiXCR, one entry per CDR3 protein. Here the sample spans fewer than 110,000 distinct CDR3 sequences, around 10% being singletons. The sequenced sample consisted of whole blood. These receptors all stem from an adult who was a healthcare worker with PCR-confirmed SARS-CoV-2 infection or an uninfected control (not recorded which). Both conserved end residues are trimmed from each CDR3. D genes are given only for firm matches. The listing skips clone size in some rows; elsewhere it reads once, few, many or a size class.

ATSDGVGGYT | NA | TRBJ1-2 | NA | TRBV24-1
ASSGAAGGYYEQY | many | TRBJ2-7 | TRBD2 | TRBV7-2
ASSEARLYYGYT | NA | TRBJ1-2 | NA | TRBV6-1
ASSGGQTDQPQH | NA | TRBJ1-5 | TRBD1 | TRBV2
SASHETQY | few | TRBJ2-5 | NA | TRBV20-1
ASSVEDGSDTQY | many | TRBJ2-3 | NA | TRBV9
ASSDRNIQY | NA | TRBJ2-4 | NA | TRBV28
ASSRGRDYNEQF | NA | TRBJ2-1 | NA | TRBV4-1
ASSNLPTGELF | many | TRBJ2-2 | NA | TRBV27
ASSLPDRYSGANVLT | many | TRBJ2-6 | NA | TRBV12-3/TRBV12-4
ASSQDLGTALEQY | NA | TRBJ2-7 | TRBD1 | TRBV4-3
ASSWGRRVIHEQY | many | TRBJ2-7 | NA | TRBV11-3
ASSPERGRGGYT | many | TRBJ1-2 | NA | TRBV5-1
ASSPKGHQGYEQY | few | TRBJ2-7 | NA | TRBV9
AWSLYSYGYT | many | TRBJ1-2 | NA | TRBV30
ASSVEGESGYT | few | TRBJ1-2 | NA | TRBV2
ATSGTGDVGYT | NA | TRBJ1-2 | TRBD1 | TRBV19
ASSYRTRSEAF | many | TRBJ1-1 | NA | TRBV6-2/TRBV6-3
ASRGTYNEQF | many | TRBJ2-1 | NA | TRBV6-4
ASTFPSHEQF | few | TRBJ2-1 | NA | TRBV6-2/TRBV6-3